This entry lists 11 T cell receptor beta chains sequenced from one sample in a study of blood T cell repertoires in COVID-19. Libraries were prepared by immunoSEQ multiplex PCR; TCRdb keeps only in-frame clonotypes and omits some of them. This sample has about 180,000 clones; 80% to 90% occur once, and the top ten carry roughly 3.5%. Sequenced input: peripheral blood. The receptors were gathered from a man in his 60s with acute or convalescent COVID-19.

The V gene is TRBV9, the J gene TRBJ2-7; 8 bases line up with TRBD1. This CDR3 has 13 amino acids. Germline V gives CDR1 SGDLS, CDR2 YYNGEE. Losses at the gene ends were 4 bases for V and 5 bases for J; bases not matched to a gene: 5. Written as DNA, the CDR3 is TGTGCCAGCAGCACCGGACAGGGAGACGAGCAGTACTTC. It yields the protein CASSTGQGDEQYF.

The chain employs TRBV10-3 and TRBJ2-1, with D perhaps TRBD2 (6 bases). Per germline, CDR1 ENHRY and CDR2 SYGVKD. The CDR3 consists of 14 residues. Trimming left V 7 bases short and J 6 bases short, with 16 bases between. CDR3 coding DNA: TGTGCCATCACAGGAGGGCCCCCGAGCAATGAGCAGTTCTTC. This sequence encodes CAITGGPPSNEQFF.

The chain has TRBV9 and TRBJ2-5, with TRBD1 as a possible D gene (6 bases). Germline CDR1 reads SGDLS; CDR2 reads YYNGEE. Deletions cut 0 bases from V and 2 bases from J, with 11 bases between. The CDR3 extends over 15 amino acids. In DNA, the CDR3 is TGTGCCAGCAGCGTAGCTACTAGGGGGCAAGAGACCCAGTACTTC. Protein sequence: CASSVATRGQETQYF.

This clone appeared a single time. The rearrangement links TRBV12-3 or TRBV12-4 to TRBJ2-3, with D perhaps matching TRBD2 (6 bases). This CDR3 spans 13 amino acids. V was clipped by 4 bases and J by 5 bases, with 10 bases between them. Here the CDR3 DNA reads TGTGCCAGCAGTTCCCTAGCGAGAGATACGCAGTATTTT. Translation: CASSSLARDTQYF.

This chain uses TRBV7-8 with TRBJ2-1, with 13 bases that match TRBD2. J lost 0 bases, V lost 1 base, and 9 bases had no gene match. CDR1 and CDR2 (germline): SGHVS, FQNEAQ. This CDR3 spans 20 amino acids. The chain's CDR3 is CASSLERGLAGRSSYNEQFF. CDR3 coding DNA: TGTGCCAGCAGCTTAGAAAGGGGACTAGCGGGAAGAAGCTCCTACAATGAGCAGTTCTTC.

The V call is TRBV19, the J call TRBJ2-5; TRBD2 agrees at 10 bases. This CDR3 spans 16 amino acids. CDR1 is LNHDA and CDR2 is SQIVND in the germline V gene (reference sequence). J gave up 6 bases and V 1 base, and 8 bases lay outside the gene matches. The CDR3 here is CASSIGPLAGVKTQYF. CDR3 in DNA: TGTGCCAGTAGTATAGGGCCCCTAGCGGGAGTGAAGACCCAGTACTTC.

This sequence joins TRBV9 and TRBJ1-1; 10 nucleotides agree with TRBD1. The germline V gene encodes CDR1 SGDLS and CDR2 YYNGEE. The CDR3 length is 15 residues. V gave up 4 bases and J gave up 7 bases; unmatched junction bases: 10. CDR3: CASSHRDRGQNEAFF. The CDR3 DNA reads as TGTGCCAGCAGCCACCGGGACAGGGGTCAAAATGAAGCTTTCTTT.

This clone came up once. The chain recombines TRBV2 with TRBJ2-2; no reliable D call. This CDR3 has 13 residues. Trimming left V 3 bases short and J 6 bases short, with 8 bases between. Germline CDR1 SNHLY, CDR2 FYNNEI. As DNA, the CDR3 is TGTGCCAGCAGTGATTTGGGCTCCGGGGAGCTGTTTTTT. It specifies CASSDLGSGELFF. The complete variable domain, with remaining parts taken from reference TRBV2 and TRBJ2-2, reads EPEVTQTPSHQVTQMGQEVILRCVPISNHLYFYWYRQILGQKVEFLVSFYNNEISEKSEIFDDQFSVERPDGSNFTLKIRSTKLEDSAMYFCASSDLGSGELFFGEGSRLTVL.

V and J are TRBV19 and TRBJ1-1, with unresolved D. This CDR3 spans 13 amino acids. With 4 bases removed from V and 1 base from J, the gap between germline ends came to 7 bases. CDR1 and CDR2 (germline): LNHDA, SQIVND (reference sequence). CDR3 bases: TGTGCCAGTAGTAAGATAGAGAACACTGAAGCTTTCTTT. Translation gives CASSKIENTEAFF.

This chain uses TRBV19 with TRBJ1-6; tentative D call: TRBD1 (5 bases). The CDR3 contains 16 residues. Germline CDR1 is LNHDA and CDR2 is SQIVND (reference sequence). Trimming stripped 3 bases from V and 6 bases from J, with 15 bases between. CDR3 residues: CASSMQGKAANSPLHF. The CDR3 nucleotides read TGTGCCAGTAGTATGCAGGGTAAAGCTGCTAATTCACCCCTCCACTTT.

V is TRBV7-9 and J is TRBJ2-6, with D unclear. The CDR3 has 16 amino acids. CDR1 is SEHNR and CDR2 is FQNEAQ in the germline V gene (reference sequence). V was pared by 0 bases and J by 2 bases, with 8 bases between. The CDR3 DNA is TGTGCCAGCAGCTTAGCTTTGTCTCCTGGGGCCAACGTCCTGACTTTC. This sequence encodes CASSLALSPGANVLTF.